The 4 T cell receptor beta chains reported below all come from one sample, sequenced in a study of cytomegalovirus exposure and HLA in healthy donors. Primers for the PCR totalled 60 Vbeta and 13 Jbeta. The data were produced by immunoSEQ multiplex PCR, yet TCRdb's version contains in-frame clones alone and is incomplete. Altogether 150,000 to 200,000 clones are present, over 70% being singletons, with the ten largest covering 3.1%. Sequenced material: PBMCs. The receptors come from a male donor in good health and CMV-seronegative.

The V and J genes are TRBV18 and TRBJ1-5, with 7 bases identical to TRBD1. Trimming at V came to 3 bases and at J to 3 bases, leaving 8 bases not matched to a gene. The germline gives CDR1 KGHSH, CDR2 LQKENI. The CDR3 loop spans 16 amino acids. The CDR3 spells CASSPTTTGNNQPQHF. The CDR3 DNA is TGTGCCAGCTCACCCACGACGACAGGGAACAATCAGCCCCAGCATTTT.

The chain has TRBV5-8 and TRBJ2-5; 11 positions agree with TRBD1. V gave up 4 bases and J gave up 6 bases; unmatched junction bases: 20. The CDR3 covers 19 residues. Germline loops: CDR1 SGHTS, CDR2 YDEGEE. The CDR3 loop is CASSPRLRDRGVSGQTQYF. The CDR3 DNA follows: TGTGCCAGCAGCCCGCGCTTACGGGACAGGGGGGTTTCAGGTCAGACCCAGTACTTC.

This clone appeared a few times. The chain links TRBV25-1 to TRBJ2-1; 11 nucleotides agree with TRBD2. From germline, CDR1 is MGHDK and CDR2 SYGVNS. V lost 1 base and J lost 1; bases outside the gene matches: 6. This CDR3 is 18 amino acids long. CDR3 bases: TGTGCCAGCAGTGAATCTGTTAGCGGGGGGGAATCCTACAATGAGCAGTTCTTC. As protein: CASSESVSGGESYNEQFF.

The CDR3 coding sequence is TGTGCCAGCAGCCCAACTAGCGGGGGAAGAGATACGCAGTATTTT. This translates into CASSPTSGGRDTQYF. V gene TRBV4-2 combines with J gene TRBJ2-3; 11 bases fit TRBD2. This CDR3 spans 15 amino acids. V trimming: 4 bases; J trimming: 5 bases; junction bases outside the gene matches: 5. Germline assignment: CDR1 LGHNA and CDR2 YNFKEQ.